The entry that follows covers one T cell receptor beta chain sequence. Its antigen is undetermined. Clones were sequenced by immunoSEQ multiplex PCR, and TCRdb holds only the in-frame ones, with some missing. Here the sample spans tens of thousands of clones, roughly 82% being singletons. The entry originates in a study of T cell responses to AZD1222 COVID-19 vaccine. Findings and limits, study-wide: Repertoire sampling was restricted to post-peak T cell response timepoints. Seropositive at baseline were only a handful of AZD1222 recipients. Reports indicate that nearly half of spike-specific TCRs are directed at unmutated variant regions.

The CDR3 length is 13 residues. The germline V gene encodes CDR1 MNHEY and CDR2 SVGAGI. The junction had 6 bases not matched to a gene; V was cut back by 8 bases and J by 4 bases. The sample in question was peripheral blood, obtained on day 0 of AZD1222 vaccination. The chain has TRBV6-5 and TRBJ1-1, with 8 bases fitting TRBD1. The source is an adult in good health. In DNA, the CDR3 is TGTGCCAGCGGAAGGACAGGGAGCACTGAAGCTTTCTTT. This sequence encodes CASGRTGSTEAFF.